This T cell receptor beta chain was identified in a study of shared clonotypes between healthy human individuals. Losses at the gene ends were 5 bases for V and 5 bases for J; bases not matched to a gene: 5. The CDR3 runs 15 residues. Germline values: CDR1 MDHEN, CDR2 SYDVKM. Ten immunoSEQ deep assay plates were used to sequence unsorted PBMC DNA. Profiling relied on immunoSEQ multiplex PCR, and the TCRdb table lists in-frame clones only, not all of them. Of about 490,000 clones in the sample, 70% to 85% were seen once. V gene TRBV28 combines with J gene TRBJ2-2, with 10 bases fitting TRBD1. This clonotype was obtained from a woman between 35 and 50 years old in good health. Some clones in this sample may be carry-over from other donors' samples. The source material was PBMCs. CDR3 DNA sequence: TGTGCCAGCAGTGGGGACAGGGGATGGACCGGGGAGCTGTTTTTT. It translates to CASSGDRGWTGELFF.